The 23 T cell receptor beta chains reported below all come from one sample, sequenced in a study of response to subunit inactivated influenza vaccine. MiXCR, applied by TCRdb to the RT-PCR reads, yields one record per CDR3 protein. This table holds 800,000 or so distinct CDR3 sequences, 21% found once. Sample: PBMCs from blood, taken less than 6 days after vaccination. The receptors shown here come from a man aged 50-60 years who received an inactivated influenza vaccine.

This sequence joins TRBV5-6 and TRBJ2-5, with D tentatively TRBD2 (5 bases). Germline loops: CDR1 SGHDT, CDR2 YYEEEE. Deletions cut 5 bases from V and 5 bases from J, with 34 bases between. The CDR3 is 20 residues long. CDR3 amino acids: CASSEYPKGLEMIGFETQYF. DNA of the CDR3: TGTGCCAGCAGTGAATACCCGAAAGGACTTGAGATGATAGGATTCGAGACCCAGTACTTC.

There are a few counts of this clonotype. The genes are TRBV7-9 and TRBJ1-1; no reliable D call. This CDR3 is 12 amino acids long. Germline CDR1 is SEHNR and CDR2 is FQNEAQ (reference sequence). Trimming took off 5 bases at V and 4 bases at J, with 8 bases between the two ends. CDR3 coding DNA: TGTGCCAGCAGCGAGATGAGCACTGAAGCTTTCTTT. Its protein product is CASSEMSTEAFF.

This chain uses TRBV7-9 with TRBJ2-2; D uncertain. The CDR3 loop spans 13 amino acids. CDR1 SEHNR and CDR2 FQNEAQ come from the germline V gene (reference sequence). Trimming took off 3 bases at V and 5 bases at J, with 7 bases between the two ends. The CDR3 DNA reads TGTGCCAGCAGCTTCCACAGAACCGGGGAGCTGTTTTTT. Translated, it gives CASSFHRTGELFF.

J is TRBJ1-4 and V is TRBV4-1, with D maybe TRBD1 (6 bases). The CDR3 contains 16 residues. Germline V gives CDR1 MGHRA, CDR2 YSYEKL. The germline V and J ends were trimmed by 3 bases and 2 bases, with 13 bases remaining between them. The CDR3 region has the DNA TGCGCCAGCAGCCAGCGTACGCAGGGGACTAATGAAAAACTGTTTTTT. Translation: CASSQRTQGTNEKLFF.

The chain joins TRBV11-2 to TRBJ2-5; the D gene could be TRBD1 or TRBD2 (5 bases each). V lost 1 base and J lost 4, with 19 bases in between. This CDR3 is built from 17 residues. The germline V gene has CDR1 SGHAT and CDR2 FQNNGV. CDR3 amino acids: CASSLVGSGGLGETQYF. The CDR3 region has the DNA TGTGCCAGCAGCTTAGTGGGTAGTGGGGGATTAGGAGAGACCCAGTACTTC.

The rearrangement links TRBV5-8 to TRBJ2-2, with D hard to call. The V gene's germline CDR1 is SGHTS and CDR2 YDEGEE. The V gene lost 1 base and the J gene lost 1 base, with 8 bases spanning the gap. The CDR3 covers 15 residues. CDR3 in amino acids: CASSLILGNTGELFF. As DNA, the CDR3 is TGTGCCAGCAGCTTGATCCTAGGGAACACCGGGGAGCTGTTTTTT. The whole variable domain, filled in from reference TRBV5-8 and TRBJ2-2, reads EAGVTQSPTHLIKTRGQQATLRCSPISGHTSVYWYQQALGLGLQFLLWYDEGEERNRGNFPPRFSGRQFPNYSSELNVNALELEDSALYLCASSLILGNTGELFFGEGSRLTVL.

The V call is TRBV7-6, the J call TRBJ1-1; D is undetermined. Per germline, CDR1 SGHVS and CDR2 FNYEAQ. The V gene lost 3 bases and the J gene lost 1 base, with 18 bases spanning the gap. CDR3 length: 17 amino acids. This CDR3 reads CASSLNVFMGKNTEAFF. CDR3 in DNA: TGTGCCAGCAGCTTGAACGTGTTTATGGGCAAGAACACTGAAGCTTTCTTT.

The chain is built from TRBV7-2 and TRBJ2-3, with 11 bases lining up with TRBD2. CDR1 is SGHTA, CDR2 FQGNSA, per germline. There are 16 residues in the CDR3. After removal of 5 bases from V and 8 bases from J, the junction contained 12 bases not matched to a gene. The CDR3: CASSVSGGALQSTQYF. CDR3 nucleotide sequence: TGTGCCAGCAGCGTTAGCGGGGGGGCCCTCCAATCTACGCAGTATTTT.

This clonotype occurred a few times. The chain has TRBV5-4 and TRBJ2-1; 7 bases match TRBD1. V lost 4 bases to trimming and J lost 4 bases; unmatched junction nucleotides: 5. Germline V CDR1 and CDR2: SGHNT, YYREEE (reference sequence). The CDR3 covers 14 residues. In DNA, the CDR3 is TGTGCCAGCAGCGAGGGACAGTTGTACAATGAGCAGTTCTTC. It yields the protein CASSEGQLYNEQFF.

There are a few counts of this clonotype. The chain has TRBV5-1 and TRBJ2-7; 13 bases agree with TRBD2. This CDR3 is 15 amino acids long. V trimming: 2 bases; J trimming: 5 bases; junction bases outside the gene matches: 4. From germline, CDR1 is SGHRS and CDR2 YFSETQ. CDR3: CASSLSGTSGNEQYF. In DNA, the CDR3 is TGCGCCAGCAGCTTATCCGGGACTAGCGGGAACGAGCAGTACTTC.

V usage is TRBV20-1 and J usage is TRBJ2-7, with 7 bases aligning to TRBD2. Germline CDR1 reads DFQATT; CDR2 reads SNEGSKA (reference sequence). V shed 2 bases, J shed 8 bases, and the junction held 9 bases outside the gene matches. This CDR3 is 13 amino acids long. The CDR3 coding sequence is TGCAGTGCTAGATGGACTAGGGTAAAGAAGCAGTACTTC. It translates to CSARWTRVKKQYF.

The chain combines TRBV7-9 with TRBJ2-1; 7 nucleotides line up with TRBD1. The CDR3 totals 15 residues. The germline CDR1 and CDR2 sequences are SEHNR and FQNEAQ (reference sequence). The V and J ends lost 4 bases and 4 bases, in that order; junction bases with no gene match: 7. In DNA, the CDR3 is TGTGCCAGCAGCTCTCGGACAGGAGCATACAATGAGCAGTTCTTC. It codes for CASSSRTGAYNEQFF.

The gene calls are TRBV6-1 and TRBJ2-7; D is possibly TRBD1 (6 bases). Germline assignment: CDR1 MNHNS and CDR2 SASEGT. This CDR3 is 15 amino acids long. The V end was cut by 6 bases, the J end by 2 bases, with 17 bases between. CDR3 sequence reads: CASRPTGTSPYEQYF. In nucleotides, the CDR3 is TGTGCCAGCAGACCTACAGGGACGTCGCCCTACGAGCAGTACTTC.

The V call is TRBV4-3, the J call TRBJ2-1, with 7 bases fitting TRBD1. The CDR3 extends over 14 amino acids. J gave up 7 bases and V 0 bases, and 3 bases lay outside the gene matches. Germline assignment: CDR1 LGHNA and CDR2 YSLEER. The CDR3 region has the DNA TGCGCCAGCAGCCAAGACCGACAGGGTAATGAGCAGTTCTTC. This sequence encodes CASSQDRQGNEQFF.

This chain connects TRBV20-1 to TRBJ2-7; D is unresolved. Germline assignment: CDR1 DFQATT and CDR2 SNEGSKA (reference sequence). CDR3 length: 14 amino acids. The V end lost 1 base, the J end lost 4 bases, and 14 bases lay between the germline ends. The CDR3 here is CSARALDEQYEQYF. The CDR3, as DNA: TGCAGTGCTAGAGCTCTTGACGAGCAGTACGAGCAGTACTTC.

The CDR3 spells CASSQGWAGPSYNEQFF. The CDR3 nucleotides read TGCGCCAGCAGCCAAGGTTGGGCGGGACCCTCCTACAATGAGCAGTTCTTC. This chain links TRBV4-1 with TRBJ2-1; perhaps TRBD2 as D (6 bases). The ends were cut back, 1 base at V and 0 bases at J, with 13 bases in the middle. Germline V gives CDR1 MGHRA, CDR2 YSYEKL. CDR3 length: 17 amino acids.

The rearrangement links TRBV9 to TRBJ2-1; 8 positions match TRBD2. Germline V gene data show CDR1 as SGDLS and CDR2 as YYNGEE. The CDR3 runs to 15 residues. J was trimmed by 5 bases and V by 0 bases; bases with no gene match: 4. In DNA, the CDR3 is TGTGCCAGCAGCGTAGGGGTCGGGGGGGACAATGAGCAGTTCTTC. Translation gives CASSVGVGGDNEQFF. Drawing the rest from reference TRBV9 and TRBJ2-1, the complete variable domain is DSGVTQTPKHLITATGQRVTLRCSPRSGDLSVYWYQQSLDQGLQFLIQYYNGEERAKGNILERFSAQQFPDLHSELNLSSLELGDSALYFCASSVGVGGDNEQFFGPGTRLTVL.

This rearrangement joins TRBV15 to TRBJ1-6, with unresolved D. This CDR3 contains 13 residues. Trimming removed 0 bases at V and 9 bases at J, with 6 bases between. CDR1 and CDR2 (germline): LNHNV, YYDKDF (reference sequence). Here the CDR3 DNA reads TGTGCCACCAGCAGAGACGCGGGTTCACCCCTCCACTTT. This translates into CATSRDAGSPLHF. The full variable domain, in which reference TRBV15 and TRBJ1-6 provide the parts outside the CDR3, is DAMVIQNPRYQVTQFGKPVTLSCSQTLNHNVMYWYQQKSSQAPKLLFHYYDKDFNNEADTPDNFQSRRPNTSFCFLDIRSPGLGDTAMYLCATSRDAGSPLHFGNGTRLTVT.

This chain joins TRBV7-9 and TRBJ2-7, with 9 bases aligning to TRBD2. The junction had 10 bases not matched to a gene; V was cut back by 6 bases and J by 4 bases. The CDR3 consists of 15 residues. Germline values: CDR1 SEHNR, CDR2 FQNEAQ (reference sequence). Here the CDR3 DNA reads TGTGCCAGCAGTTCCAGCGGGAGGCCAGGGTACGAGCAGTACTTC. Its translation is CASSSSGRPGYEQYF.

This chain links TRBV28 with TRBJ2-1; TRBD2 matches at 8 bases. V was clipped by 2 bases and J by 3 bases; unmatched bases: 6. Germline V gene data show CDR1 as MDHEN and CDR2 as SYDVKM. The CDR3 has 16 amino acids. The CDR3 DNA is TGTGCCAGCAGTTTAGGAGGCGGGGGGCGCTACAATGAGCAGTTCTTC. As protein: CASSLGGGGRYNEQFF.

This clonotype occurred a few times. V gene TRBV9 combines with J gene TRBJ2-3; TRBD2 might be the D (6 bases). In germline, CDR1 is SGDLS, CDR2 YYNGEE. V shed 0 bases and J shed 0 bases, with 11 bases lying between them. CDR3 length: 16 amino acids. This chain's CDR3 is CASSVDGGGSTDTQYF. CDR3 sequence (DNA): TGTGCCAGCAGCGTAGATGGGGGAGGAAGCACAGATACGCAGTATTTT.

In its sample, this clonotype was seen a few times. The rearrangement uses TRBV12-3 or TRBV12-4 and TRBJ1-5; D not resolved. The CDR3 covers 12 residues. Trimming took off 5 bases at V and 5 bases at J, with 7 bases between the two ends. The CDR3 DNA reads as TGTGCCAGCAGTCCACATGATCAGCCCCAGCATTTT. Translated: CASSPHDQPQHF.

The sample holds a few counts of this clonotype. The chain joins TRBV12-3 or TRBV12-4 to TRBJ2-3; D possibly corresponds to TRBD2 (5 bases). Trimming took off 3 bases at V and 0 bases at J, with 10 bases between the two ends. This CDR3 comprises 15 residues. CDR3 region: CASSFFSASTDTQYF. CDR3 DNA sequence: TGTGCCAGCAGTTTTTTTAGCGCTAGCACAGATACGCAGTATTTT.